Listed below are T cell receptor beta chains from one sample, sequenced in a study of blood T cell repertoires in COVID-19. Profiling relied on immunoSEQ multiplex PCR, and the TCRdb table lists in-frame clones only, not all of them. The sample lists 120,000 to 150,000 clones; roughly 80% were seen once. Sequencing was performed on peripheral blood. All receptors derive from a man aged 50 or older with active or convalescent COVID-19. CDR3s include the opening cysteine and the closing phenylalanine or tryptophan. D genes are given only for firm matches. Rows may omit the clone size; those that give it use once, few, many or a size class.

.,TRBV24-1,TRBD1,TRBJ2-7,CATGGQGDEQYF,TGTGCCACAGGGGGACAGGGAGACGAGCAGTACTTC
.,TRBV5-8,TRBD2,TRBJ2-5,CASSPKAGGAETQYF,TGTGCCAGCAGCCCCAAAGCGGGAGGAGCGGAGACCCAGTACTTC
.,TRBV4-1,.,TRBJ1-2,CASSQSRDYGYTF,TGCGCCAGCAGCCAAAGTCGGGACTATGGCTACACCTTC
.,TRBV5-1,.,TRBJ1-1,CASSSPGDTEAFF,TGCGCCAGCAGCTCCCCAGGGGACACTGAAGCTTTCTTT
.,TRBV6-5,.,TRBJ1-1,CASSFSQETEAFF,TGTGCCAGCAGTTTTTCGCAGGAAACTGAAGCTTTCTTT
.,TRBV4-2,.,TRBJ2-3,CASSQEITTDTQYF,TGTGCCAGCAGCCAAGAGATCACAACAGATACGCAGTATTTT
.,TRBV27,TRBD1,TRBJ1-1,CASSTPGQGREAFF,TGTGCCAGCAGTACGCCGGGACAGGGTCGGGAAGCTTTCTTT
.,TRBV5-1,TRBD2,TRBJ2-1,CASSLGIAGAYNEQFF,TGCGCCAGCAGCTTGGGTATAGCGGGAGCGTACAATGAGCAGTTCTTC
.,TRBV5-1,.,TRBJ1-5,CASSLVAGEGRNQPQHF,TGCGCCAGCAGCTTGGTGGCAGGGGAGGGACGCAATCAGCCCCAGCATTTT
.,TRBV3-1/TRBV3-2,.,TRBJ2-3,CACGTTGRSDTQYF,TGTGCCTGCGGGACCACGGGTCGATCAGATACGCAGTATTTT
once,TRBV2,.,TRBJ2-1,CASSPRGVYNEQFF,TGTGCCAGCAGTCCTAGAGGAGTATACAATGAGCAGTTCTTC